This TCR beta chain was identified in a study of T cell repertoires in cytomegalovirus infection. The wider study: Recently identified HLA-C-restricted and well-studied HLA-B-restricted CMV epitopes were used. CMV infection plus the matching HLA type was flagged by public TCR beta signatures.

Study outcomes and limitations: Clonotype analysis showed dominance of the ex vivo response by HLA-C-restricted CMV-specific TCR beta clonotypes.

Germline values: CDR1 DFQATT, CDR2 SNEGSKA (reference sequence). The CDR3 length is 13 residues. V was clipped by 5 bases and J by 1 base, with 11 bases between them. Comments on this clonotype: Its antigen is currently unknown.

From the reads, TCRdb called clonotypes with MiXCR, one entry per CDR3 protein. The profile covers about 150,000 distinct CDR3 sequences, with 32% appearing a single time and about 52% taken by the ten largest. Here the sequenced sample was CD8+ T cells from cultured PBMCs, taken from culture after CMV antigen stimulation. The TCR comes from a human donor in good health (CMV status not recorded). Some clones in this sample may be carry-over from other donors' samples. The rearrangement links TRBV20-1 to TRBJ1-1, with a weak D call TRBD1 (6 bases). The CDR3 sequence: CSAGQTGNTEAFF. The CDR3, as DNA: TGCAGTGCTGGACAGACAGGGAACACTGAAGCTTTCTTT.